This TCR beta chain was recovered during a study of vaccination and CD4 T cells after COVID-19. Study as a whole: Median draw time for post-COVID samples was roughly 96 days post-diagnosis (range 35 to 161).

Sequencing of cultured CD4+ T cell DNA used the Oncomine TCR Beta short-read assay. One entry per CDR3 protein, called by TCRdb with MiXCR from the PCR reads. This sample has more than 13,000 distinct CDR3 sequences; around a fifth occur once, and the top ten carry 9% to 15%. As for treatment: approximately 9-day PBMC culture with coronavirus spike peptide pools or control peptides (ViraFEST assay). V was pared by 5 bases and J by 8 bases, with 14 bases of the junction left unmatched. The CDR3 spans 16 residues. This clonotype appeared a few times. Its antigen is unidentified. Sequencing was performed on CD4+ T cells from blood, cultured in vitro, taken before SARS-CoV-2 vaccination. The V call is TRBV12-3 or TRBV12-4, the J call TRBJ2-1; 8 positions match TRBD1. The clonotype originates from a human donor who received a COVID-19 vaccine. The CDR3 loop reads CASSPGQGAKGDEQFF. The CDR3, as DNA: TGTGCCAGCAGTCCTGGACAGGGAGCTAAGGGGGATGAGCAGTTCTTC.